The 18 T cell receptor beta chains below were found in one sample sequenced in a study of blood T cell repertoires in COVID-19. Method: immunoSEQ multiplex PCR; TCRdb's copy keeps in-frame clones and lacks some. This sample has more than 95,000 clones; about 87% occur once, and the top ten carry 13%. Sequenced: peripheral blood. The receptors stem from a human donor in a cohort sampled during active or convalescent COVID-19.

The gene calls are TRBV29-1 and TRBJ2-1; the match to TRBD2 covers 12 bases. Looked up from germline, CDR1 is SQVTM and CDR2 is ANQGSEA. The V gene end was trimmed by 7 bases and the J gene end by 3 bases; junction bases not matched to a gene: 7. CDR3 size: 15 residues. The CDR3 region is CSARLAGALYNEQFF. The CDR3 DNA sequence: TGCAGCGCCCGACTAGCGGGGGCCCTCTACAATGAGCAGTTCTTC.

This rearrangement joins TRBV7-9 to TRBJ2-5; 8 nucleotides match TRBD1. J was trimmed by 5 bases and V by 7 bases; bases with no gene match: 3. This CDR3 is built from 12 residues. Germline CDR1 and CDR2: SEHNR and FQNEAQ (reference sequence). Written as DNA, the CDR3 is TGTGCCAGCACCCAGGGGGCGGAGACCCAGTACTTC. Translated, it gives CASTQGAETQYF.

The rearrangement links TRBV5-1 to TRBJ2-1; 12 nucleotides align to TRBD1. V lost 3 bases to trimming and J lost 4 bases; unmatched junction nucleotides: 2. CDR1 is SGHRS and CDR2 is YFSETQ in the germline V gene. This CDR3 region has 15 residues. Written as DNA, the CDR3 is TGCGCCAGCAGCTGGGGACAGGGGGCTTACAATGAGCAGTTCTTC. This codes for CASSWGQGAYNEQFF.

The CDR3 sequence is CASIRRAEAFYEQYF. The CDR3 nucleotides read TGTGCCAGCATCCGCAGGGCAGAGGCCTTCTACGAGCAGTACTTC. The chain uses TRBV5-5 and TRBJ2-7; the D gene is possibly TRBD1 (5 bases). The CDR3 has 15 residues. Germline assignment: CDR1 SGHKS and CDR2 YYEKEE (reference sequence). Trimming cost V 6 bases and J 3 bases, with 19 bases left between them.

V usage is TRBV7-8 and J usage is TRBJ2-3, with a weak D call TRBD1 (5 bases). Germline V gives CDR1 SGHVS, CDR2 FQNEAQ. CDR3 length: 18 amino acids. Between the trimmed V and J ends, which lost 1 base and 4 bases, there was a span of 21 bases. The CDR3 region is CASSLGGLGALGADTQYF. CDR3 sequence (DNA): TGTGCCAGCAGCTTAGGAGGATTAGGGGCCTTAGGGGCAGATACGCAGTATTTT.

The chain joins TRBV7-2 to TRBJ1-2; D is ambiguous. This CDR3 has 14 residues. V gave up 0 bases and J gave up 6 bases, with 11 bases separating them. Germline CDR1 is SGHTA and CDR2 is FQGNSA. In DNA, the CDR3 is TGTGCCAGCAGCTTAGCGCGCGGTACTGATGGCTACACCTTC. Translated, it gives CASSLARGTDGYTF.

The CDR3 sequence is CASSRQERGYTF. CDR3 nucleotide sequence: TGTGCCAGCAGCCGCCAAGAACGGGGCTACACCTTC. The chain combines TRBV3-1 (or the pseudogene TRBV3-2) with TRBJ1-2; D not resolved. This CDR3 has 12 amino acids. Trimming left V 4 bases short and J 8 bases short, with 11 bases between. Germline CDR1 LGHDT, CDR2 YNNKEL (reference sequence).

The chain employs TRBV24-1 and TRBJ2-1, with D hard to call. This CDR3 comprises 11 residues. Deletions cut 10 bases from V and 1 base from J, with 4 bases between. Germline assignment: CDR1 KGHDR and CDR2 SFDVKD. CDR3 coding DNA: TGTGCCACTCAGTCCTACAATGAGCAGTTCTTC. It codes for CATQSYNEQFF.

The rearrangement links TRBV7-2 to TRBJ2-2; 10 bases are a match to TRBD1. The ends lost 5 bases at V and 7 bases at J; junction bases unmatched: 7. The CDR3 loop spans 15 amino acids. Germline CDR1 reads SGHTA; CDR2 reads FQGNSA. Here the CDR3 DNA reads TGTGCCAGCAGCCCCTTGACAGGGGGCATCGGGGAGCTGTTTTTT. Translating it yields CASSPLTGGIGELFF.

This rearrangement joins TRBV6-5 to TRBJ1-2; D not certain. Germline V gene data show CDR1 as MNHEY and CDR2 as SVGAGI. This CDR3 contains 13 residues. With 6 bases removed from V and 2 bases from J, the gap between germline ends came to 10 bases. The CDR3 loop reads CASRNAGNYGYTF. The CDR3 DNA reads TGTGCCAGCAGGAACGCCGGGAACTATGGCTACACCTTC.

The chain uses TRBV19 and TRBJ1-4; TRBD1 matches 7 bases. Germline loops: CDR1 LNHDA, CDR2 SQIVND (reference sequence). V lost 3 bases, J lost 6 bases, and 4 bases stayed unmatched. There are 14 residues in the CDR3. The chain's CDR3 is CASSMTGPDEKLFF. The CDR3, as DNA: TGTGCCAGTAGTATGACAGGGCCGGATGAAAAACTGTTTTTT.

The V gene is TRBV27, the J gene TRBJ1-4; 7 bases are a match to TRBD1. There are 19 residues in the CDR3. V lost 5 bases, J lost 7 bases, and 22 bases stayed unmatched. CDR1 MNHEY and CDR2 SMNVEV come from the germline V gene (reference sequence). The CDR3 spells CASSTRQGWPKKRSEKLFF. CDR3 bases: TGTGCCAGCAGTACCCGACAGGGTTGGCCAAAAAAGAGGAGTGAAAAACTGTTTTTT.

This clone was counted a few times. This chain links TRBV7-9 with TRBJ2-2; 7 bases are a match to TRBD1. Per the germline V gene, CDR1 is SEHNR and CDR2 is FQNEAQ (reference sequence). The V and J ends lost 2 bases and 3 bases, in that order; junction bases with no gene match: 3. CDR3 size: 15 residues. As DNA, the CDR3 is TGTGCCAGCAGCTTATCAGGGGGTCACACCGGGGAGCTGTTTTTT. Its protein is CASSLSGGHTGELFF.

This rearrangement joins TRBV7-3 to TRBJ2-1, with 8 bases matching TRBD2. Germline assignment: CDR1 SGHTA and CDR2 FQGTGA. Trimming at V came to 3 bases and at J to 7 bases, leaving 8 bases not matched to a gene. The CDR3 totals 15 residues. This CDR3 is CASSFSGGSYNEQFF. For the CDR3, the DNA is TGTGCCAGCAGCTTTTCGGGGGGGTCGTATAATGAGCAGTTCTTC.

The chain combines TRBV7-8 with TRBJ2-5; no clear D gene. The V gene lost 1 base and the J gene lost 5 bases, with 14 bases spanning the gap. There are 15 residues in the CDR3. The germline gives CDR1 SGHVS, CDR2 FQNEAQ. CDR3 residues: CASSLVTSPRETQYF. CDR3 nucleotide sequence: TGTGCCAGCAGCTTAGTGACGTCACCGAGGGAGACCCAGTACTTC.

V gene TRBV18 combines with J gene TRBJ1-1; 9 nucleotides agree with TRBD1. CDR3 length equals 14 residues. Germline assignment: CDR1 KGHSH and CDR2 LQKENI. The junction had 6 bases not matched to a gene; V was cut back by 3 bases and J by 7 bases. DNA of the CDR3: TGTGCCAGCTCACCGAACAGGGGGCCAGGTGAAGCTTTCTTT. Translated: CASSPNRGPGEAFF.

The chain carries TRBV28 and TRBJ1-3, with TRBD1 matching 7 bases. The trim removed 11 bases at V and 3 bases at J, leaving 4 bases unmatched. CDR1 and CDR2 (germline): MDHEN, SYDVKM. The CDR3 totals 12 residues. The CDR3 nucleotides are TGTGCCGCAGGGGGAGGTGGAAACACCATATATTTT. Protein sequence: CAAGGGGNTIYF.

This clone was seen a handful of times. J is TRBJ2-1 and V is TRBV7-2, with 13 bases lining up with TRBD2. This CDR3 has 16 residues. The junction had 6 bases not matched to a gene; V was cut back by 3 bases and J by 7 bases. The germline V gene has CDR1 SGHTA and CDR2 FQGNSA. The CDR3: CASSFTSGGAWNEQFF. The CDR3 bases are TGTGCCAGCAGCTTCACTAGCGGGGGGGCTTGGAATGAGCAGTTCTTC.